The rows below give T cell receptor beta chains drawn from one sample of a study of radiotherapy plus CTLA-4 blockade in lung cancer. TCRdb keeps only in-frame clones here, not all; method: immunoSEQ multiplex PCR. The sample lists approximately 25,000 clones, 65% to 85% occurring once. This specimen consisted of peripheral blood, obtained from a patient treated with radiotherapy plus ipilimumab. All receptors derive from a human donor with non-small cell lung cancer who had stable disease on radiotherapy plus ipilimumab. The CDR3 runs from the conserved cysteine through the conserved F or W. Fields, in order: V gene, clone size, J gene, D gene, CDR3 DNA, CDR3 protein. A D gene is named only where the DNA matches it firmly. Expanded clones get a size class; other rows say once, few or many, or leave the size out.

>TRBV18|.|TRBJ2-7|TRBD1
TGTGCCAGCTCGTCGACAGGGGGTTACGAGCAGTACTTC
CASSSTGGYEQYF
>TRBV18|.|TRBJ2-7|TRBD1
TGTGCCAGCTCAAGCGGGACAGGGTACCACGAGCAGTACTTC
CASSSGTGYHEQYF
>TRBV27|.|TRBJ2-1|TRBD2
TGTGCCAGCAGCTTGACTAGCGGGGCCCTCTTGTACAATGAGCAGTTCTTC
CASSLTSGALLYNEQFF
>TRBV6-6|.|TRBJ1-1|.
TGTGCCAGCATCGGGGAAGGATTCACTGAAGCTTTCTTT
CASIGEGFTEAFF
>TRBV4-1|.|TRBJ2-1|.
TGCGCCAGCAGCCAAGATATCCCTTCCGGGACCGACCGAAGTGAGCAGTTCTTC
CASSQDIPSGTDRSEQFF
>TRBV10-3|.|TRBJ2-1|TRBD2
TGTGCCATCAGTCCTCCCGGGATAGCGGGAGTGAATGAGCAGTTCTTC
CAISPPGIAGVNEQFF
>TRBV16|.|TRBJ2-2|.
TGTGCCAGCAGCCAAGAGTACACCGGGGAGCTGTTTTTT
CASSQEYTGELFF
>TRBV28|few|TRBJ1-3|.
TGTGCCGGCCTAAGAGGAAACACCATATATTTT
CAGLRGNTIYF
>TRBV5-4|few|TRBJ2-2|.
TGTGCCAGCAGCTCACGACGGGACCCGATCGGGGAGCTGTTTTTT
CASSSRRDPIGELFF
>TRBV7-9|.|TRBJ2-2|.
TGTGCCAGCAGCTTGTTCAGGGCGAACACCGGGGAGCTGTTTTTT
CASSLFRANTGELFF
>TRBV5-4|.|TRBJ1-4|.
TGTGCCAGCAGCTTGGAGGGAGGGGTCAGAAATGAAAAACTGTTTTTT
CASSLEGGVRNEKLFF
>TRBV7-2|.|TRBJ2-7|.
TGTGCCAGCAGCTTATTCCCAGGGGATGGGGTCGAGCAGTACTTC
CASSLFPGDGVEQYF
>TRBV5-6|.|TRBJ2-7|.
TGTGCCAGCAGCTTGGGGAGCATTCATTACGAGCAGTACTTC
CASSLGSIHYEQYF
>TRBV28|.|TRBJ1-2|.
TGTGCCAGCAGTCGCCAGGACCCTAACTATGGCTACACCTTC
CASSRQDPNYGYTF
>TRBV29-1|.|TRBJ2-5|.
TGCGGAGGACGTCAGGAGACCCAGTACTTC
CGGRQETQYF
>TRBV7-9|.|TRBJ1-1|TRBD1
TGTGCCAGCAGATTACGGGACAGGGAAATGAACACTGAAGCTTTCTTT
CASRLRDREMNTEAFF
>TRBV6-5|.|TRBJ2-3|TRBD1
TGTGCCAGCAGACGAGGACAGGCCAGCACAGATACGCAGTATTTT
CASRRGQASTDTQYF
>TRBV6-5|.|TRBJ2-3|.
TGTGCCAGCAGCTCCTTTGGGACAACCACAGATACGCAGTATTTT
CASSSFGTTTDTQYF
>TRBV10-3|.|TRBJ1-2|.
TGTGCCATCAGAGTTGACACAACTTATGGCTACACCTTC
CAIRVDTTYGYTF
>TRBV14|few|TRBJ2-7|TRBD2
TGTGCCAGCAGCCAAGATTGGGGACCGGGACTAACTTACGAGCAGTACTTC
CASSQDWGPGLTYEQYF
>TRBV2|few|TRBJ1-4|TRBD1
TGTGCCAGCAGGACAGGGGAAAAACTGTTTTTT
CASRTGEKLFF
>TRBV29-1|.|TRBJ2-5|TRBD2
TGCAGCGTCCCCGGACTAGCGGGAGTAGAGACCCAGTACTTC
CSVPGLAGVETQYF
>TRBV28|.|TRBJ2-1|TRBD2
TGTGCCAGCAGAGCTCCGGGACTAGCGGGAGTCAATGAGCAGTTCTTC
CASRAPGLAGVNEQFF
>TRBV28|few|TRBJ1-5|.
TGTGCCAGCAGGGTTGGTAATCAGCCCCAGCATTTT
CASRVGNQPQHF
>TRBV7-8|few|TRBJ1-5|TRBD1
TGTGCCAGCAGCTCCGGGACAGGGGATAGCAATCAGCCCCAGCATTTT
CASSSGTGDSNQPQHF
>TRBV9|.|TRBJ1-1|TRBD1
TGTGCCAGCAGCCGGGGACAGGGGAACACTGAAGCTTTCTTT
CASSRGQGNTEAFF
>TRBV6-5|.|TRBJ2-7|TRBD2
TGTGCCAGCACCCCGGGTCTAGCGGGGGGCGAGCAGTACTTC
CASTPGLAGGEQYF
>TRBV29-1|.|TRBJ2-5|.
TGCAGCGTTGATAAACAGGCCCGGCCGATCACCCAGTACTTC
CSVDKQARPITQYF
>TRBV7-6|.|TRBJ2-1|.
TGTGCCAGCAGCAACACTGGCTTTTCGGTCTACAATGAGCAGTTCTTC
CASSNTGFSVYNEQFF
>TRBV7-2|.|TRBJ2-7|.
TGTGCCAGCAGCTTAGGGCCCGGGAGCTTCGAGCAGTACTTC
CASSLGPGSFEQYF